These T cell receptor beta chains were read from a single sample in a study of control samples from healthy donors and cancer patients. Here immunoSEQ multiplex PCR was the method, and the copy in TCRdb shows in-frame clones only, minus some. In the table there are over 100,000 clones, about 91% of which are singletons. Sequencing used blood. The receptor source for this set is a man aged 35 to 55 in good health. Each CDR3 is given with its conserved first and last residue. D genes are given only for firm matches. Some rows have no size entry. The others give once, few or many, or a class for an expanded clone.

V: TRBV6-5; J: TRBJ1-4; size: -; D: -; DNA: TGTACCAGCAGTCTCGGAACGGATGGAAAACTGTTTTTT; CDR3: CTSSLGTDGKLFF
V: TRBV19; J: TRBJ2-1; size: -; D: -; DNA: TGTGCCAGTAGTATAGAGGCGGTTACCTACAATGAGCAGTTCTTC; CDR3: CASSIEAVTYNEQFF
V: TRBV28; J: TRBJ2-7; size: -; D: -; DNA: TGTGCCAGCAGTCTCGTTTACGGCGAGCAGTACTTC; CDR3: CASSLVYGEQYF
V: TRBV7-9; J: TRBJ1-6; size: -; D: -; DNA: TGTGCCAGCAGCTTGGCCCAAGTACCCCTCCACTTT; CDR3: CASSLAQVPLHF
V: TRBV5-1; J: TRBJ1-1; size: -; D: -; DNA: TGCGCCAGCGGCGCAGGGAACACTGAAGCTTTCTTT; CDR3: CASGAGNTEAFF
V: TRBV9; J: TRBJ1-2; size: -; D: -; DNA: TGTGCCAGCAGCGTAGCCGCGGGCAAAAACTATGGCTACACCTTC; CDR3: CASSVAAGKNYGYTF
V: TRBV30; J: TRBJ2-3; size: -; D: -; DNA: TGTGCCTGGAGTAGGTCGGATACGCAGTATTTT; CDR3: CAWSRSDTQYF
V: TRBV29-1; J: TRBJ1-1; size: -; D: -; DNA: TGCAGCGCCGATGGGGGTAACACTGAAGCTTTCTTT; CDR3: CSADGGNTEAFF
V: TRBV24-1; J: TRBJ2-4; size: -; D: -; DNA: TGTGCCATTCAGGACGAAGCCAAAAACATTCAGTACTTC; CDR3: CAIQDEAKNIQYF
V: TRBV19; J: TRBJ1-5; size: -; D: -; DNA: TGTGCCAGTATTGGAGGGAACGTCAATCAGCCCCAGCATTTT; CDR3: CASIGGNVNQPQHF
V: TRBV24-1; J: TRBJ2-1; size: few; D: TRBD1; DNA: TGTGCCACCTCCAGGGCGGGGACAGGGGGCTCTGAGCAGTTCTTC; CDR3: CATSRAGTGGSEQFF
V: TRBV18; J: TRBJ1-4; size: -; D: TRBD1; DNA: TGTGCCAGCTCACGGACAGGGGGAAAACTGTTTTTT; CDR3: CASSRTGGKLFF
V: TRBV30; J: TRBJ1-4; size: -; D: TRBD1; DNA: TGTGCCTGGAGTGTACGGGGAGGGGGCGATGAAAAACTGTTTTTT; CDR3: CAWSVRGGGDEKLFF
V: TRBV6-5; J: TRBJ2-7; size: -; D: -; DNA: TGTGCCAGCAGTCCACGGACAGCCTCCTACGAGCAGTACTTC; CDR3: CASSPRTASYEQYF
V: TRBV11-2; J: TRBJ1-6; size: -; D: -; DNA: TGTGCCAGCAGCTTAGTCGGCGGGACTTCACCCCTCCACTTT; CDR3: CASSLVGGTSPLHF
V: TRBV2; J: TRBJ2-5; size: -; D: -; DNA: TGTGCCAGCAGACCAAACGGTGGCCTGGAGACCCAGTACTTC; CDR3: CASRPNGGLETQYF
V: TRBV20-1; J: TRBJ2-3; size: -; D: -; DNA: TGCAGTGCTAGTAGTGGGGCTATTGGCACAGATACGCAGTATTTT; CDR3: CSASSGAIGTDTQYF
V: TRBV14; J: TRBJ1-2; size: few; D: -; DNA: TGTGCCAGCAGCCGAGCTAACTATGGCTACACCTTC; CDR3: CASSRANYGYTF
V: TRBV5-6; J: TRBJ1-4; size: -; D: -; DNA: TGTGCCAGCAGCAAATGGGGTCCGGGGAACGAAAAACTGTTTTTT; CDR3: CASSKWGPGNEKLFF
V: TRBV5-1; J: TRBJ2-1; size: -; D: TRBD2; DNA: TGCGCCAGCAGCCCCGGGTTTAGCGGGGGGTCTAATGAGCAGTTCTTC; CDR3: CASSPGFSGGSNEQFF
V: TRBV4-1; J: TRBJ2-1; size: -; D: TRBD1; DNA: TGCGCCAGCAGCCTCCTGAGTCTACAGGGGGATGAGCAGTTCTTC; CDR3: CASSLLSLQGDEQFF
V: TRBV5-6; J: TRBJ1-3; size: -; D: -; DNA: TGTGCCAGCAGCTCGCAGAGCTCTGGAAACACCATATATTTT; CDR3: CASSSQSSGNTIYF
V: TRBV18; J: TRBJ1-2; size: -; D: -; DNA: TGTGCCAGCTCAGCGGGACAAGACTATGGCTACACCTTC; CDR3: CASSAGQDYGYTF
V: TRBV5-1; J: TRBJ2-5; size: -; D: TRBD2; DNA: TGCGCCAGCAGCGGTCGCGGGGGGGTAAAGACCCAGTACTTC; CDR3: CASSGRGGVKTQYF
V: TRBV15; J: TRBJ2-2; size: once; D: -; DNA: TGTGCCACCAGTAGGACTGGCACCGGGGAGCTGTTTTTT; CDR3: CATSRTGTGELFF
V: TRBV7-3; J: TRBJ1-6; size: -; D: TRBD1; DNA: TGTGCCAGCAGCAGACAGGGGGGGGCCTCACCCCTCCACTTT; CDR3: CASSRQGGASPLHF
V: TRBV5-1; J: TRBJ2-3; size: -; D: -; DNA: TGCGCCAGCAGCTTGGGACGGGTAGCGCAGACCACAGATACGCAGTATTTT; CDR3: CASSLGRVAQTTDTQYF
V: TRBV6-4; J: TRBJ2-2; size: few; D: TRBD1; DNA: TGTGCCAGCAGTGAAACGGACAGGCCCGGGGAGCTGTTTTTT; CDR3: CASSETDRPGELFF
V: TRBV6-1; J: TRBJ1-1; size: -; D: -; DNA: TGTGCCAGCAGTGAAGACGGATCCTTTTTTGGGGCTTTCTTT; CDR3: CASSEDGSFFGAFF
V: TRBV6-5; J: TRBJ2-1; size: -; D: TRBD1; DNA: TGTGCCAGCACGGGTCACAGGGGTCGGGATGAGCAGTTCTTC; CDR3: CASTGHRGRDEQFF
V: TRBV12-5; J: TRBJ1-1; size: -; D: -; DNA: TGTGCTAGTGGGAACTATCGCACTGAAGCTTTCTTT; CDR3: CASGNYRTEAFF
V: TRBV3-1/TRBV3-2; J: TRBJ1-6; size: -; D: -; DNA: TGTGCCAGCAGCCACCAGGCCCACCTGAGCTCCTATAATTCACCCCTCCACTTT; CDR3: CASSHQAHLSSYNSPLHF
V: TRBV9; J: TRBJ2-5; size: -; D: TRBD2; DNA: TGTGCCAGCAGCGTGTTCGGGACTAGCGGGGTCCAAGAGACCCAGTACTTC; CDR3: CASSVFGTSGVQETQYF
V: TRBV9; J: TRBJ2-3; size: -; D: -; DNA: TGTGCCAGCAGCGTATCCGGGACCTGGAATTTAGATACGCAGTATTTT; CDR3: CASSVSGTWNLDTQYF
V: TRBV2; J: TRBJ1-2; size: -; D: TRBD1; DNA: TGTGCCAGCAGAAACAGGGGGCTCAGCTATGGCTACACCTTC; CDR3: CASRNRGLSYGYTF
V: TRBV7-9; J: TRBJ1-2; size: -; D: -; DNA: TGTGCCAGCAGCTTAGAAATAGGGGGCTATGGCTACACCTTC; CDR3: CASSLEIGGYGYTF
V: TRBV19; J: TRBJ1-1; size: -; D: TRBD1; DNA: TGTGCCAGTAGAGAGACAGGGGAGAACACTGAAGCTTTCTTT; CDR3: CASRETGENTEAFF
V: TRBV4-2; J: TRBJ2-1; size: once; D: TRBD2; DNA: TGTGCCAGCAGCCAAGATGAGAGCGGGGTGAGATTCAATGAGCAGTTCTTC; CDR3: CASSQDESGVRFNEQFF
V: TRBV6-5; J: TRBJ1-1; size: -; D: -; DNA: TGTGCCAGCAGCGAGACAGGGAACACTGAAGCTTTCTTT; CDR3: CASSETGNTEAFF
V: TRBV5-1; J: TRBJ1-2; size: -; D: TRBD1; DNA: TGCGCCAGCAGTCTAGCCGGGACAGAATATGGCTACACCTTC; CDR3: CASSLAGTEYGYTF
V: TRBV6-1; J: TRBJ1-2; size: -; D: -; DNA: TGTGCCAGCAGTGCCCACCGAACTGGGGGGCAGGGCGGGTCCTATGGCTACACCTTC; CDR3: CASSAHRTGGQGGSYGYTF
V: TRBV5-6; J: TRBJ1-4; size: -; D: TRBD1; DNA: TGTGCCAGCAGCCTCTTCCGACAGGGGGCTCAAGAAAAACTGTTTTTT; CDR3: CASSLFRQGAQEKLFF
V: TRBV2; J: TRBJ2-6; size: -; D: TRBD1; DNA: TGTGCCAGCATATTACAGGGGGCGAGGGGGGCCAACGTCCTGACTTTC; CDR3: CASILQGARGANVLTF
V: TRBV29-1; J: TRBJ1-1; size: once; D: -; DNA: TGCAGCGTTAGCACAGGGAGTACTGAAGCTTTCTTT; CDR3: CSVSTGSTEAFF
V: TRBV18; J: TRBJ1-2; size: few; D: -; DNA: TGTGCCAGCTCACCCAACTCGGTCGGGGACTATGGCTACACCTTC; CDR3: CASSPNSVGDYGYTF
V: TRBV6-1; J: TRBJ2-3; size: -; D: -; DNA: TGTGCCAGCAGTGAAGGAGGGAGGGATACGCAGTATTTT; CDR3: CASSEGGRDTQYF
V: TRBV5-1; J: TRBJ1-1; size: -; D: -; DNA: TGCGCCAGCAGCTTGGCCAGCGCTGAAGCTTTCTTT; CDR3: CASSLASAEAFF
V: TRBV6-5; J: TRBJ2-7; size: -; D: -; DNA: TGTGCCAGCAGTTTCCAGCAGGGGTTCATCGAGCAGTACTTC; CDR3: CASSFQQGFIEQYF
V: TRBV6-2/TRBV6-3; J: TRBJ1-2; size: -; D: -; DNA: TGTGCCAGCAGTCCGATCGTGACAGGCGTAAACTATGGCTACACCTTC; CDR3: CASSPIVTGVNYGYTF
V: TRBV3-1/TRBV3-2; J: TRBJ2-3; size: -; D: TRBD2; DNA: TGTGCCAGCAGCCCTAGCGGGGGGGTGATAGATACGCAGTATTTT; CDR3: CASSPSGGVIDTQYF
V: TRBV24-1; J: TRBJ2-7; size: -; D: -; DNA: TGTGCCACCAGTGATTTTTTACCGAAGAAGTACTTC; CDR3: CATSDFLPKKYF